This entry describes one T cell receptor (beta chain). The sample holds one count of this clone. Its antigen is not yet known. The record has no base qualities; no much larger clone is one base away. These data come from a study of shared clonotypes between healthy human individuals (dated by TCRdb to the early 2020s). Background on the whole study: The cohort comprised a couple of women and three men aged 18 to 49 years. Different laboratories and diverse techniques were used to prepare libraries and sequence TCR repertoires, to increase sequencing depth and limit assay-specific biases. Each donor's leukapheresis produced roughly between about 0.85 and 10 billion PBMCs. Blood TCR repertoires of a handful of healthy adults were deeply sequenced to estimate repertoire size and the extent of clonotype sharing between individuals. For each donor, three plates each were used for CD4 naive and CD4 memory, two plates were used for CD8 naive, and one plate was used for CD8 memory.

Using the deep immunoSEQ assay, TCR CDR3 regions were amplified from genomic DNA by multiplex PCR. Extracted genomic DNA from each cell subset was spread evenly across all wells of several immunoSEQ 96-well plates, with each plate serving as a replicate. Each replicate PCR for sorted subsets received around 200 ng genomic DNA, equal to 30,000 or so T cell genomes. The purified libraries were quantified using a Qubit 3.0 fluorometer, sized with a Bioanalyzer 2100, and then quantified again using the KAPA Library Quantification kit. Every immunoSEQ 96-well plate was sequenced on a separate single-read 150-cycle Illumina NextSeq 550 flow cell. The paper's data handling went like this. The immunoSEQ output contained only junctional sequences without quality scores, so filtering could not match that applied to full-length reads. To assign V/J genes and CDR3, sequences were annotated against IMGT germline references using PyIR, a Python wrapper for IgBLAST v1.9. Reads were removed for weak V/J assignments (E-value above 1e-6), missing CDR3, stop codons, out-of-frame junctions, or ambiguous translated residues. V3J clonotypes were defined by identical inferred V gene, J gene, and CDR3 amino acid sequence. Percentage overlap between repertoires was calculated by dividing the number of shared unique clonotypes by the size of the smaller repertoire. Repertoire richness was assessed with RTK rarefaction, the Chao1 estimator, and Recon v2.1 estimates of unobserved clonotypes. For all TCRbeta clonotypes obtained by the gDNA method from several donors, generation probabilities were computed with OLGA. TCRdb holds this immuneACCESS table with in-frame rearrangements only. Some clones are missing; in checked studies, unresolved V genes explain under half, and the rest has no known cause. Clone size and V and J calls were adopted from that table, with D and trimming inferred from the DNA. The sample data list millions of clones, and 80% to 95% of these were observed just once. The ten largest clones represent about 0.39% of the sample.

The donors were healthy, HIV-negative adults who had no recently reported acute infections or vaccinations. Every donor was a Caucasian adult residing in Nashville, Tennessee, USA. Magnetic negative selection was used to enrich CD4+ T cells, after which naive cells were positively selected on CD45RA and the negative fraction became the memory subset. Blood was collected by leukapheresis, and PBMCs were isolated by Ficoll-Histopaque density gradient centrifugation and then cryopreserved in liquid nitrogen vapor phase. Purity and quantity of every magnetically sorted T cell population were checked by analytical flow cytometry. Genomic DNA was isolated from each sorted fraction and quantified by UV absorbance on a Nanodrop 2000c. What the research found in general, with its limitations: Sharing across a few donors was observed for roughly 5.4% of naive CD4, 3.5% of naive CD8, 2% to 2.5% of memory CD4, and roughly 0.43% of memory CD8 clonotypes. Even with the large sequencing depth, rarefaction of the sorted-subset datasets indicated that sequencing was incomplete. Because the study included only a small number of donors, the genetic and exposure-history diversity represented was limited. Higher generation probabilities were observed for clonotypes shared by all four sorted-subset donors than for non-shared clonotypes. Estimated clonotype richness was generally larger for naive than for memory subsets. Pairwise subsampling indicated that sequencing depth was expected to affect the degree of clonotype sharing among donors. Only blood was sampled, and tissue TCR repertoires likely differ from those in blood.

The sequence derives from a man between 18 and 29 years old in good health. Some clones in this sample may be carry-over from other donors' samples. The sample comprised naive CD4+ T cells from PBMCs. In the paper's terms, the cell subset or site label means: CD45RA+ positively selected.

The sequenced DNA: TGCGCCAGCACCGAGGGGACAGGGGGAGGGAGATATGGCTACACCTTC. Its amino acids are CASTEGTGGGRYGYTF. The sequence links TRBV5-1 to TRBJ1-2; TRBD1 agrees with 11 junctional bases. At the junction V is shortened by 6 bases and J by 5 bases; bases outside the gene matches: 12. Looking up the germline V gene yields CDR1 SGHRS and CDR2 YFSETQ. From the cysteine through the phenylalanine, the CDR3 covers 16 amino acids. Of all the DNA, just the CDR3 is kept, 48 bases in frame from base 1. The variable domain in full, with residues beyond the CDR3 obtained from the reference TRBV5-1 and TRBJ1-2 genes, is KAGVTQTPRYLIKTRGQQVTLSCSPISGHRSVSWYQQTPGQGLQFLFEYFSETQRNKGNFPGRFSGRQFSNSRSEMNVSTLELGDSALYLCASTEGTGGGRYGYTFGSGTRLTVV.